This TCR beta chain was sequenced during a study of a mutant IDH1 vaccine in newly diagnosed glioma. Time point denoted: baseline, week 1 (first vaccination visit). Treatment reported: pre-vaccination baseline after standard-of-care therapy. Trimming left V 5 bases short and J 7 bases short, with 8 bases between. CDR1 SEHNR and CDR2 FQNEAQ come from the germline V gene (reference sequence). The CDR3 runs 11 residues. Produced via immunoSEQ multiplex PCR; TCRdb's table is partial and in-frame only. This table holds 70,000 to 100,000 clones, about four fifths found once. This TCR derives from a middle-aged man with glioma. Some clones in this sample may be carry-over from other donors' samples. The sequencing here drew on PBMCs, taken from a glioma patient treated with radiotherapy, temozolomide or both. The chain has TRBV7-9 and TRBJ1-1, with D possibly matching TRBD1 (5 bases). This CDR3 reads CASSRQLEAFF. In DNA form, the CDR3 reads TGTGCCAGCAGCCGACAGCTTGAAGCTTTCTTT.